These T cell receptor beta chains were read from a single sample in a study of blood T cell repertoires in COVID-19. Sequenced by immunoSEQ multiplex PCR; TCRdb stores in-frame clones only, minus some. The table lists some 360,000 clones, around 87% of them singletons, with roughly 2% in the top ten. Sequences were obtained from peripheral blood. These receptors all stem from a woman aged 55 to 70 with COVID-19, enrolled during active disease. Both conserved end residues are part of each CDR3. The order of the fields is V gene, J gene, clone size, D gene, CDR3 protein, CDR3 DNA. The D gene is left open where the match is weak. Expanded clones are given a class, and other clones once, few, many or no size at all.

V gene: TRBV5-1; J gene: TRBJ1-3; clone size: .; D gene: TRBD1; CDR3 protein: CASGNEGAPGNTIYF; CDR3 DNA: TGCGCCAGCGGTAACGAGGGGGCGCCTGGAAACACCATATATTTT
V gene: TRBV6-1; J gene: TRBJ1-5; clone size: once; D gene: TRBD1; CDR3 protein: CASSERTGFSNQPQHF; CDR3 DNA: TGTGCCAGCAGTGAAAGGACAGGATTTAGCAATCAGCCCCAGCATTTT
V gene: TRBV7-6; J gene: TRBJ2-1; clone size: .; D gene: TRBD2; CDR3 protein: CASSLAASGDNEQFF; CDR3 DNA: TGTGCCAGCAGCTTAGCTGCTAGCGGGGACAATGAGCAGTTCTTC
V gene: TRBV27; J gene: TRBJ2-7; clone size: few; D gene: .; CDR3 protein: CASRGQGSYEQYF; CDR3 DNA: TGTGCCAGCAGGGGGCAGGGCTCCTACGAGCAGTACTTC
V gene: TRBV5-5; J gene: TRBJ1-6; clone size: .; D gene: .; CDR3 protein: CASSLLGADNSPLHF; CDR3 DNA: TGTGCCAGCAGCCTTTTGGGGGCGGACAATTCACCCCTCCACTTT
V gene: TRBV7-9; J gene: TRBJ1-2; clone size: .; D gene: TRBD1; CDR3 protein: CASSFPGQGSGYTF; CDR3 DNA: TGTGCCAGCAGCTTCCCCGGACAGGGGAGTGGCTACACCTTC
V gene: TRBV15; J gene: TRBJ2-1; clone size: .; D gene: .; CDR3 protein: CATSRDRGESVEQFF; CDR3 DNA: TGTGCCACCAGCAGAGACAGAGGTGAGAGCGTAGAGCAGTTCTTC
V gene: TRBV5-1; J gene: TRBJ2-2; clone size: .; D gene: .; CDR3 protein: CASSLPSGELFF; CDR3 DNA: TGCGCCAGCAGCCTACCGAGCGGGGAGCTGTTTTTT
V gene: TRBV19; J gene: TRBJ2-2; clone size: once; D gene: .; CDR3 protein: CASRIPAAGQNTGELFF; CDR3 DNA: TGTGCCAGTAGGATACCCGCGGCAGGGCAAAACACCGGGGAGCTGTTTTTT
V gene: TRBV28; J gene: TRBJ2-5; clone size: .; D gene: TRBD2; CDR3 protein: CASSWVGLVETQYF; CDR3 DNA: TGTGCCAGCAGTTGGGTCGGACTAGTAGAGACCCAGTACTTC
V gene: TRBV10-3; J gene: TRBJ1-2; clone size: .; D gene: .; CDR3 protein: CATGQSNYGYTF; CDR3 DNA: TGTGCCACCGGACAGTCAAACTATGGCTACACCTTC
V gene: TRBV20-1; J gene: TRBJ1-1; clone size: once; D gene: .; CDR3 protein: CSAPGHLGAFF; CDR3 DNA: TGCAGTGCTCCGGGACACCTGGGAGCTTTCTTT
V gene: TRBV10-3; J gene: TRBJ2-7; clone size: .; D gene: .; CDR3 protein: CAISEAGYYEQYF; CDR3 DNA: TGTGCCATCAGTGAGGCGGGATACTACGAGCAGTACTTC
V gene: TRBV2; J gene: TRBJ2-1; clone size: .; D gene: TRBD2; CDR3 protein: CASRRLAGGPGEQFF; CDR3 DNA: TGTGCCAGCAGGCGACTAGCGGGGGGGCCGGGTGAGCAGTTCTTC
V gene: TRBV29-1; J gene: TRBJ1-2; clone size: .; D gene: TRBD1; CDR3 protein: CSVQPGTGDGYTF; CDR3 DNA: TGCAGCGTCCAACCCGGGACAGGGGATGGCTACACCTTC
V gene: TRBV7-9; J gene: TRBJ1-2; clone size: .; D gene: TRBD1; CDR3 protein: CASSLAPLGDRVYGYTF; CDR3 DNA: TGTGCCAGCAGCTTAGCCCCTTTGGGAGACAGGGTCTATGGCTACACCTTC
V gene: TRBV7-9; J gene: TRBJ1-4; clone size: few; D gene: TRBD1; CDR3 protein: CASSARDRSNEKLFF; CDR3 DNA: TGTGCCAGCAGCGCCCGGGACAGAAGTAATGAAAAACTGTTTTTT